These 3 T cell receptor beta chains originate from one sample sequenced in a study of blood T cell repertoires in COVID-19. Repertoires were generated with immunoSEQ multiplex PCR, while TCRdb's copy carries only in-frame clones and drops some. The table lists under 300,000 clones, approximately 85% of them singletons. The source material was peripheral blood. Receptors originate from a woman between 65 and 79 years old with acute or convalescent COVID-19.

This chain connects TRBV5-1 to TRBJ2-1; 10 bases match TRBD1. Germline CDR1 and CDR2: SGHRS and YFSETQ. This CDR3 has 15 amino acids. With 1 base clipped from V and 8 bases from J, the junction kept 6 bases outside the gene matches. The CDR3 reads CASSLTGTGVDEQFF. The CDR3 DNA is TGCGCCAGCAGCTTGACCGGGACAGGGGTCGATGAGCAGTTCTTC.

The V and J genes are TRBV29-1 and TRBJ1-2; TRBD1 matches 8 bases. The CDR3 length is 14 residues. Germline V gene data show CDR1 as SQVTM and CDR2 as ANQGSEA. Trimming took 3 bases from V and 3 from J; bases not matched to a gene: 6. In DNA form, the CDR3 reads TGCAGCGTTGAGCACAGGGGGATACACTATGGCTACACCTTC. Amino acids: CSVEHRGIHYGYTF.

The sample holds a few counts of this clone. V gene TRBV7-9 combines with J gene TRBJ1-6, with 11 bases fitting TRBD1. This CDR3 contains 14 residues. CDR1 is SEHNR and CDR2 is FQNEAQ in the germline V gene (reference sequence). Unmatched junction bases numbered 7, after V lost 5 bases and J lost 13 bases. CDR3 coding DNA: TGTGCCAGCAGCCCTAGCAGGGACAGGGGGCCCCTCCACTTT. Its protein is CASSPSRDRGPLHF.